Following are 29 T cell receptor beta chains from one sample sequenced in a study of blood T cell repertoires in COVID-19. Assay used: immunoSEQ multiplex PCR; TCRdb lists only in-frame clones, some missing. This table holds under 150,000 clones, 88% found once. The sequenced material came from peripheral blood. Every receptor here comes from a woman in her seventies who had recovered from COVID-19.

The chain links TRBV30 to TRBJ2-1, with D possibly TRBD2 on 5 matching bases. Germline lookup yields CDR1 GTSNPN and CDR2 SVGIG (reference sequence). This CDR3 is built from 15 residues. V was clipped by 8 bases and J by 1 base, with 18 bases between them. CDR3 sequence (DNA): TGTGCCCTGTTCCCTAGTGGAGGTTCCTACAATGAGCAGTTCTTC. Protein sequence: CALFPSGGSYNEQFF.

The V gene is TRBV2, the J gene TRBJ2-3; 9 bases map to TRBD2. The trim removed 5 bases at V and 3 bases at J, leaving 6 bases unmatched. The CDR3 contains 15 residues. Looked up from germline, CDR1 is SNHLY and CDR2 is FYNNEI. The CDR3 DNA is TGTGCCAGCAGTCGACTAGCGGTAAGGACAGATACGCAGTATTTT. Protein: CASSRLAVRTDTQYF.

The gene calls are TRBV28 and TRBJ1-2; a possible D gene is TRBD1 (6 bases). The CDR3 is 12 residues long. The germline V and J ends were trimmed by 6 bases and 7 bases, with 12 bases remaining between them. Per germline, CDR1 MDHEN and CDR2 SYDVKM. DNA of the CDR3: TGTGCCAGCAGAGAGCGCAGGGGTGGCTACACCTTC. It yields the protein CASRERRGGYTF.

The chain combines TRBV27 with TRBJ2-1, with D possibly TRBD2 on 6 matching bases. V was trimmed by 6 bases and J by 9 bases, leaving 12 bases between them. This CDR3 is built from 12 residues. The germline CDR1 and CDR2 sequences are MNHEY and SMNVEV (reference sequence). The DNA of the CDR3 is TGTGCCAGCAGAACGGGACTGGCTGAGCAGTTCTTC. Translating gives CASRTGLAEQFF.

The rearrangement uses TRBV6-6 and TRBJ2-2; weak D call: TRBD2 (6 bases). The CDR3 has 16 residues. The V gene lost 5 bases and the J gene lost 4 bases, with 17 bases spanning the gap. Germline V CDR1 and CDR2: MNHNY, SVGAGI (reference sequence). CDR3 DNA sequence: TGTGCCAGCAGTCAATCTCTAGTGGAGGGCACCGGGGAGCTGTTTTTT. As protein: CASSQSLVEGTGELFF.

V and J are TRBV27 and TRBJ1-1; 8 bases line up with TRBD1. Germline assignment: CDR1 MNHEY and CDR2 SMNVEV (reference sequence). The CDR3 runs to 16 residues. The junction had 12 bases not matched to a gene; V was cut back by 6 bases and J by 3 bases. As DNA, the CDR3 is TGTGCCAGCAGGGGGGCAGGGGGCTATCCTTACACTGAAGCTTTCTTT. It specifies CASRGAGGYPYTEAFF.

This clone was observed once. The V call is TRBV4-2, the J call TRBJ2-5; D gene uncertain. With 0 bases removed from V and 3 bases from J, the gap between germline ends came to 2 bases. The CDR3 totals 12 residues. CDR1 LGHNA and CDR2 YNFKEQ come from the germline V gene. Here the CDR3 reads CASSQDKETQYF. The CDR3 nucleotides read TGTGCCAGCAGCCAAGACAAAGAGACCCAGTACTTC.

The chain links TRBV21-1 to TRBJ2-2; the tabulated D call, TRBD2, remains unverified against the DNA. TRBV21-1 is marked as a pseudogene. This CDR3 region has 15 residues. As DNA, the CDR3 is TGTGCCAGCAGCAAAAGGGGGACTAGCGGCGGGGAGCTGTTTTTT. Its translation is CASSKRGTSGGELFF.

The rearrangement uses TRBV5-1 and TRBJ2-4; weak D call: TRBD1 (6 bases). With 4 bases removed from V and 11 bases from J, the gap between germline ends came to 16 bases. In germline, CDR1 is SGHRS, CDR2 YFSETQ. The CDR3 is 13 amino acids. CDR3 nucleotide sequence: TGCGCCAGCAGCGCAAACCAACAGGGAGTTCAGTACTTC. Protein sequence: CASSANQQGVQYF.

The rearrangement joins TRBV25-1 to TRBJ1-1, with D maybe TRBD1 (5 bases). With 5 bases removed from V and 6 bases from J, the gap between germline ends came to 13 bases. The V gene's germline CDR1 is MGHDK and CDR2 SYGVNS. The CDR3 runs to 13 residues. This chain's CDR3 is CASSFPGGSEAFF. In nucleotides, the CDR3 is TGTGCCAGCAGTTTCCCCGGGGGGTCTGAAGCTTTCTTT.

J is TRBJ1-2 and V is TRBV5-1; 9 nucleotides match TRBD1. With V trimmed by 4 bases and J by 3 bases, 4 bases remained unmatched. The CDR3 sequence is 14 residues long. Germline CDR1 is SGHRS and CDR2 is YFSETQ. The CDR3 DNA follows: TGCGCCAGCAGCGTGGGACAGGGTCACTATGGCTACACCTTC. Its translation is CASSVGQGHYGYTF.

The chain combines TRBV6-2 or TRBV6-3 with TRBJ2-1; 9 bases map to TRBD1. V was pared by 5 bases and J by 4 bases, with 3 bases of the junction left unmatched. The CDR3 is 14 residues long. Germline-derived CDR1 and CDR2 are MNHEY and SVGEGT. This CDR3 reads CASSRQGEYNEQFF. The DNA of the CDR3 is TGTGCCAGCAGTCGACAGGGGGAATACAATGAGCAGTTCTTC.

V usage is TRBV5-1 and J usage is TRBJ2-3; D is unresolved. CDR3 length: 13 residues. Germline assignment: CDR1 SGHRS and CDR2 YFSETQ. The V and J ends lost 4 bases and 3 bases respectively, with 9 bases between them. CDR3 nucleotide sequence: TGCGCCAGCAGCCCCCCCGGGACAGATACGCAGTATTTT. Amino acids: CASSPPGTDTQYF.

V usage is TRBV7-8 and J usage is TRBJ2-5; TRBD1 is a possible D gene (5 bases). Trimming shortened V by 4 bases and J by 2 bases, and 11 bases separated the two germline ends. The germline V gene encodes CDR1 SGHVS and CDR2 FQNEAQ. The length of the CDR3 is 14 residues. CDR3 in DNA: TGTGCCAGCAGCTGGAGCCGGACACAAGAGACCCAGTACTTC. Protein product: CASSWSRTQETQYF.

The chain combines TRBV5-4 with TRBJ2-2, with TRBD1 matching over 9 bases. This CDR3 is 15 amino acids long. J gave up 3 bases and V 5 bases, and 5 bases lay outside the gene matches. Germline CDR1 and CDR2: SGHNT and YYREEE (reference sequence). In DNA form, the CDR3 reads TGTGCCAGCAGAACGACAGGGGGACACACCGGGGAGCTGTTTTTT. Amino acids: CASRTTGGHTGELFF.

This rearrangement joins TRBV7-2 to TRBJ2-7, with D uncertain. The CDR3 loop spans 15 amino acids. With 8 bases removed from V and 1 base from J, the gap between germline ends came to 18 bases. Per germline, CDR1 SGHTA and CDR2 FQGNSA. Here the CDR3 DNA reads TGTGCCAGCGGCCTCCGAGGTGACGTTTCCTACGAGCAGTACTTC. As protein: CASGLRGDVSYEQYF.

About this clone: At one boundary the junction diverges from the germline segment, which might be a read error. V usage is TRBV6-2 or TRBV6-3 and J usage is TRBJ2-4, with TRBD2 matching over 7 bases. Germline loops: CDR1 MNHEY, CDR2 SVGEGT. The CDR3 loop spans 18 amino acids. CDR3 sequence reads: CASSYLLAEQLAKNIQYF. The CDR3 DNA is TGTGCCAGTAGTTACCTCCTAGCGGAGCAGCTAGCCAAAAACATTCAGTACTTC.

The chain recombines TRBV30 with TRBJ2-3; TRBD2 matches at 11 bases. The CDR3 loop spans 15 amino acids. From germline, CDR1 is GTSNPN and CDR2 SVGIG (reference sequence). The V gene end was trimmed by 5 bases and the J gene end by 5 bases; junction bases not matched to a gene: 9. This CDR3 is CAWVPTSGVGDTQYF. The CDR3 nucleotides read TGTGCCTGGGTGCCGACTAGCGGGGTCGGAGATACGCAGTATTTT.

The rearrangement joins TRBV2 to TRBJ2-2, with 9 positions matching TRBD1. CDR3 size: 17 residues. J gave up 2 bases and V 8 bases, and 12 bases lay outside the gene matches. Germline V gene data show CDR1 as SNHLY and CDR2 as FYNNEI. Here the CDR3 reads CASQGTPGQGNTGELFF. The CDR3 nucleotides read TGTGCCAGCCAGGGAACCCCGGGACAGGGTAACACCGGGGAGCTGTTTTTT.

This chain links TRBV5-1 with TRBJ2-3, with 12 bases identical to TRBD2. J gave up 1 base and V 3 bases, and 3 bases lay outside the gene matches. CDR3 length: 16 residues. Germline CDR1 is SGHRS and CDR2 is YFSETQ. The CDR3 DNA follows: TGCGCCAGCAGCTCGACTAGCGGGGGCCGCACAGATACGCAGTATTTT. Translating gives CASSSTSGGRTDTQYF.

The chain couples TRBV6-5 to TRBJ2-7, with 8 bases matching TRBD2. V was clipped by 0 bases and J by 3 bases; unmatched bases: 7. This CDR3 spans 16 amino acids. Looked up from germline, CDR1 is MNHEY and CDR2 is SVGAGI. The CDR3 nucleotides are TGTGCCAGCAGTTACTCGAGGACGGGAGGGTACTACGAGCAGTACTTC. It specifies CASSYSRTGGYYEQYF.

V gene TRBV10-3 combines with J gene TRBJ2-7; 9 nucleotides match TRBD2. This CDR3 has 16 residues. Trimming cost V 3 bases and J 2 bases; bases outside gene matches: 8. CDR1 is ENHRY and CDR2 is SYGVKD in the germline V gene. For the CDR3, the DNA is TGTGCCATCAGTGACTATAGCCAGCGGGGGGCCTACGAGCAGTACTTC. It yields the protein CAISDYSQRGAYEQYF.

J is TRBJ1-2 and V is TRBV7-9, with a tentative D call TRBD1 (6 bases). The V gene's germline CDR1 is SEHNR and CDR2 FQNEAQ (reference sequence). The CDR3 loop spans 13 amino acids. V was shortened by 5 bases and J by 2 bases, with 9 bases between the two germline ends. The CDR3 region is CASSGTLNYGYTF. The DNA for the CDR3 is TGTGCCAGCAGCGGGACACTAAACTATGGCTACACCTTC. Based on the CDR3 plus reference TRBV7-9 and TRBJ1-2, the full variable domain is DTGVSQNPRHKITKRGQNVTFRCDPISEHNRLYWYRQTLGQGPEFLTYFQNEAQLEKSRLLSDRFSAERPKGSFSTLEIQRTEQGDSAMYLCASSGTLNYGYTFGSGTRLTVV.

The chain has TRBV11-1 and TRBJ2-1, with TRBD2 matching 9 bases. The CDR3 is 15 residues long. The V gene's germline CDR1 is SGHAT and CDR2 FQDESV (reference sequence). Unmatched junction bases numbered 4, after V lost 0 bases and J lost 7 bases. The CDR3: CASSLARTSVNEQFF. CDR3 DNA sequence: TGTGCCAGCAGCTTAGCGAGGACTAGCGTTAATGAGCAGTTCTTC.

DNA for the CDR3: TGTGCCAGCAGCAAAAGACTAGCGGGAGGGCCGTCTGGGCAGTACTTC. Residues: CASSKRLAGGPSGQYF. The chain uses TRBV21-1 and TRBJ2-7; the D call in the table, TRBD2, was not verified against the DNA. TRBV21-1 is designated a pseudogene. This CDR3 has 16 amino acids.

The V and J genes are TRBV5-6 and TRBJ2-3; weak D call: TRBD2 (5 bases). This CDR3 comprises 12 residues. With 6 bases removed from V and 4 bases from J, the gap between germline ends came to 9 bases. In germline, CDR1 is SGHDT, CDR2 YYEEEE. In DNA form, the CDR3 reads TGTGCCAGCAACGGGGAGTCAGATACGCAGTATTTT. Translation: CASNGESDTQYF.

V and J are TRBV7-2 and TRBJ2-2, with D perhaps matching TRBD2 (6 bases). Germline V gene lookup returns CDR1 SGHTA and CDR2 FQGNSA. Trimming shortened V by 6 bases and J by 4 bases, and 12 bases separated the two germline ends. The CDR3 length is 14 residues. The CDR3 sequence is CASRRDMGTGELFF. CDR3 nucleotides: TGTGCCAGCAGGCGGGATATGGGCACCGGGGAGCTGTTTTTT.

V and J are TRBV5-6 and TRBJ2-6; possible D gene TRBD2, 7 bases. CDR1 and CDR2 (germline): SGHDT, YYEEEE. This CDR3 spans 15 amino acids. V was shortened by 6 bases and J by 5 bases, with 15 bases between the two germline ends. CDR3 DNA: TGTGCCAGCACCCGGGGGGCCCTCTGGGCCAACGTCCTGACTTTC. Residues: CASTRGALWANVLTF. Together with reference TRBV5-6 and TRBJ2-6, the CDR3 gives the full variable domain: DAGVTQSPTHLIKTRGQQVTLRCSPKSGHDTVSWYQQALGQGPQFIFQYYEEEERQRGNFPDRFSGHQFPNYSSELNVNALLLGDSALYLCASTRGALWANVLTFGAGSRLTVL.

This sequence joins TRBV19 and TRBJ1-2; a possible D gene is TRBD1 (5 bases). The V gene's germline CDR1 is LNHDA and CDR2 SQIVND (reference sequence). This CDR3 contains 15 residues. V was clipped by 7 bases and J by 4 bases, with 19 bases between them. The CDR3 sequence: CASTKKGQGSYGYTF. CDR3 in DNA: TGTGCCAGTACCAAAAAGGGCCAGGGTAGCTATGGCTACACCTTC.